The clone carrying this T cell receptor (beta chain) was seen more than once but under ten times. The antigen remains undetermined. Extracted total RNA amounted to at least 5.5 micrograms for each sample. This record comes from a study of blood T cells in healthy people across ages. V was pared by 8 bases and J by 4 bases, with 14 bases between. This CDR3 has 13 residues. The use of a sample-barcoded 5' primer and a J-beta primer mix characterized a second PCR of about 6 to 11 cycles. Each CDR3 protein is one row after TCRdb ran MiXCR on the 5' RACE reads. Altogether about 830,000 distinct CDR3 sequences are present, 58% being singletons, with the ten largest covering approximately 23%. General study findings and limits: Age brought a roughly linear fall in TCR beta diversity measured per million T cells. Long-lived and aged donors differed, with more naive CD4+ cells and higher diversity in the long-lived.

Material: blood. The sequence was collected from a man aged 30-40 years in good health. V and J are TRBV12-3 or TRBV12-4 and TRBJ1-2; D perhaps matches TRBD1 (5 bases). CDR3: CASGPGETYGYTF. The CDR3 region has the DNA TGTGCCAGCGGCCCGGGGGAAACCTATGGCTACACCTTC.